Listed below are T cell receptor beta chains from one sample, sequenced in a study of cytomegalovirus exposure and HLA in healthy donors. Only in-frame clones appear in the TCRdb table, and some are missing; sequencing was by immunoSEQ multiplex PCR. The profile shows some 70,000 clones, more than 60% of them singletons. The sequenced sample was PBMCs. These receptors all stem from a male donor in good health and CMV-seropositive. Each CDR3 is given with its conserved first and last residue. Each record gives: clone size, CDR3 length, D gene, V gene, J gene, CDR3 protein, CDR3 DNA. D genes are given only for firm matches. Part of the rows lack a size; the others show once, few, many or a class for expanded clones.

abundance: -; len: 16; d_gene: TRBD2; v_gene: TRBV7-7; j_gene: TRBJ2-5; CDR3aa: CASSLSLAGGEETQYF; CDR3nt: TGTGCCAGCAGCTTATCTCTAGCGGGGGGGGAAGAGACCCAGTACTTC
abundance: -; len: 16; d_gene: -; v_gene: TRBV10-2; j_gene: TRBJ2-7; CDR3aa: CASSEAGPVGSYEQYF; CDR3nt: TGCGCCAGCAGTGAGGCGGGACCTGTTGGTTCCTACGAGCAGTACTTC
abundance: few; len: 15; d_gene: -; v_gene: TRBV12-5; j_gene: TRBJ2-6; CDR3aa: CASGLVQSGANVLTF; CDR3nt: TGTGCTAGTGGTTTGGTTCAGTCTGGGGCCAACGTCCTGACTTTC
abundance: -; len: 16; d_gene: -; v_gene: TRBV7-2; j_gene: TRBJ2-7; CDR3aa: CASSSWTAWGEYEQYF; CDR3nt: TGTGCCAGCAGCTCCTGGACGGCGTGGGGGGAATACGAGCAGTACTTC
abundance: -; len: 15; d_gene: -; v_gene: TRBV7-6; j_gene: TRBJ2-7; CDR3aa: CASSLLAEAPYEQYF; CDR3nt: TGTGCCAGCAGCTTATTGGCGGAGGCCCCCTACGAGCAGTACTTC
abundance: -; len: 19; d_gene: TRBD1; v_gene: TRBV28; j_gene: TRBJ2-7; CDR3aa: CASSDSGTGAYISSYEQYF; CDR3nt: TGTGCCAGCAGTGACTCCGGGACAGGGGCGTACATCAGCTCCTACGAGCAGTACTTC
abundance: few; len: 15; d_gene: -; v_gene: TRBV9; j_gene: TRBJ2-7; CDR3aa: CASSVDAGMGYEQYF; CDR3nt: TGTGCCAGCAGCGTTGATGCGGGGATGGGATACGAGCAGTACTTC
abundance: -; len: 16; d_gene: TRBD2; v_gene: TRBV11-1; j_gene: TRBJ2-5; CDR3aa: CASSLEAGGILETQYF; CDR3nt: TGTGCCAGCAGCTTAGAAGCGGGAGGCATCTTAGAGACCCAGTACTTC
abundance: -; len: 15; d_gene: -; v_gene: TRBV5-1; j_gene: TRBJ2-7; CDR3aa: CASSWAPGEPYEQYF; CDR3nt: TGCGCCAGCAGCTGGGCTCCCGGGGAGCCCTACGAGCAGTACTTC
abundance: -; len: 14; d_gene: -; v_gene: TRBV2; j_gene: TRBJ2-2; CDR3aa: CASSRTANTGELFF; CDR3nt: TGTGCCAGCAGTCGCACAGCGAACACCGGGGAGCTGTTTTTT
abundance: once; len: 16; d_gene: TRBD1; v_gene: TRBV2; j_gene: TRBJ1-2; CDR3aa: CASSEARTGASKGYTF; CDR3nt: TGTGCCAGCAGTGAAGCTCGGACAGGGGCGTCGAAAGGCTACACCTTC
abundance: few; len: 15; d_gene: TRBD2; v_gene: TRBV6-1; j_gene: TRBJ2-3; CDR3aa: CASSGTSGGADTQYF; CDR3nt: TGTGCCAGCAGTGGGACTAGCGGGGGGGCAGATACGCAGTATTTT
abundance: -; len: 14; d_gene: TRBD1; v_gene: TRBV6-4; j_gene: TRBJ2-2; CDR3aa: CASSGDRDTGELFF; CDR3nt: TGTGCCAGCAGTGGGGACAGGGACACCGGGGAGCTGTTTTTT
abundance: -; len: 15; d_gene: -; v_gene: TRBV5-1; j_gene: TRBJ2-7; CDR3aa: CASSLVGAGEAEQYF; CDR3nt: TGCGCCAGCAGCTTGGTTGGAGCAGGGGAAGCCGAGCAGTACTTC
abundance: once; len: 19; d_gene: TRBD1; v_gene: TRBV5-4; j_gene: TRBJ1-5; CDR3aa: CASSLPPQGARGSNQPQHF; CDR3nt: TGTGCCAGCAGCTTGCCCCCGCAGGGGGCGCGGGGAAGCAATCAGCCCCAGCATTTT
abundance: -; len: 16; d_gene: TRBD1; v_gene: TRBV6-1; j_gene: TRBJ1-4; CDR3aa: CASSEAGTGAREKLFF; CDR3nt: TGTGCCAGCAGTGAAGCGGGGACAGGGGCAAGGGAAAAACTGTTTTTT
abundance: -; len: 14; d_gene: -; v_gene: TRBV10-1; j_gene: TRBJ2-2; CDR3aa: CASSPESIAGELFF; CDR3nt: TGCGCCAGCAGCCCAGAAAGTATCGCCGGGGAGCTGTTTTTT
abundance: -; len: 14; d_gene: -; v_gene: TRBV30; j_gene: TRBJ2-4; CDR3aa: CAWRLWGRQNIQYF; CDR3nt: TGTGCCTGGAGGCTTTGGGGCAGACAAAACATTCAGTACTTC
abundance: -; len: 13; d_gene: TRBD2; v_gene: TRBV30; j_gene: TRBJ2-3; CDR3aa: CAWVTSGGDTQYF; CDR3nt: TGTGCCTGGGTTACTAGCGGAGGAGATACGCAGTATTTT
abundance: -; len: 15; d_gene: -; v_gene: TRBV12-5; j_gene: TRBJ2-1; CDR3aa: CASGLLTGAVNEQFF; CDR3nt: TGTGCTAGTGGTTTGTTGACGGGAGCGGTAAATGAGCAGTTCTTC
abundance: -; len: 15; d_gene: -; v_gene: TRBV5-1; j_gene: TRBJ1-1; CDR3aa: CASSRIPDRNTEAFF; CDR3nt: TGCGCCAGCAGCCGAATCCCCGACAGAAACACTGAAGCTTTCTTT
abundance: -; len: 14; d_gene: -; v_gene: TRBV7-3; j_gene: TRBJ2-3; CDR3aa: CASSTTGATDTQYF; CDR3nt: TGTGCCAGCAGCACCACGGGAGCGACAGATACGCAGTATTTT
abundance: -; len: 13; d_gene: -; v_gene: TRBV19; j_gene: TRBJ2-7; CDR3aa: CASSGPGFYEQYF; CDR3nt: TGTGCCAGTAGTGGCCCAGGCTTTTACGAGCAGTACTTC
abundance: -; len: 16; d_gene: -; v_gene: TRBV4-3; j_gene: TRBJ1-2; CDR3aa: CASSQDPMPLGYGYTF; CDR3nt: TGCGCCAGCAGCCAAGACCCCATGCCCCTAGGCTATGGCTACACCTTC
abundance: -; len: 15; d_gene: -; v_gene: TRBV7-2; j_gene: TRBJ1-3; CDR3aa: CASSPDMFSGNTIYF; CDR3nt: TGTGCCAGCAGCCCCGACATGTTCTCTGGAAACACCATATATTTT
abundance: -; len: 14; d_gene: TRBD2; v_gene: TRBV5-1; j_gene: TRBJ2-7; CDR3aa: CASRAVAGGGEQYF; CDR3nt: TGCGCCAGCAGAGCAGTAGCGGGAGGAGGCGAGCAGTACTTC
abundance: -; len: 18; d_gene: -; v_gene: TRBV18; j_gene: TRBJ1-2; CDR3aa: CASSPRSRTPGLGYGYTF; CDR3nt: TGTGCCAGCTCACCACGTTCCAGGACACCAGGTTTGGGCTATGGCTACACCTTC
abundance: -; len: 15; d_gene: -; v_gene: TRBV21-1; j_gene: TRBJ2-3; CDR3aa: CASSKEQGDTDTQYF; CDR3nt: TGTGCCAGCAGCAAAGAACAGGGAGACACAGATACGCAGTATTTT
abundance: -; len: 14; d_gene: TRBD1; v_gene: TRBV19; j_gene: TRBJ1-3; CDR3aa: CASMGQDAGNTIYF; CDR3nt: TGTGCCAGCATGGGACAGGACGCTGGAAACACCATATATTTT
abundance: -; len: 15; d_gene: -; v_gene: TRBV5-1; j_gene: TRBJ2-7; CDR3aa: CASSFGRGAGYEQYF; CDR3nt: TGCGCCAGCAGCTTTGGTCGGGGGGCGGGCTACGAGCAGTACTTC
abundance: -; len: 17; d_gene: -; v_gene: TRBV5-1; j_gene: TRBJ2-3; CDR3aa: CASSLVHGGPPTDTQYF; CDR3nt: TGCGCCAGCAGCTTGGTTCACGGGGGTCCACCCACAGATACGCAGTATTTT
abundance: -; len: 12; d_gene: -; v_gene: TRBV19; j_gene: TRBJ2-1; CDR3aa: CASSLSGDEQFF; CDR3nt: TGTGCCAGTAGTCTCTCAGGGGATGAGCAGTTCTTC
abundance: -; len: 15; d_gene: -; v_gene: TRBV18; j_gene: TRBJ2-6; CDR3aa: CASSPPSTGANVLTF; CDR3nt: TGTGCCAGCTCACCACCCAGTACTGGGGCCAACGTCCTGACTTTC
abundance: -; len: 11; d_gene: -; v_gene: TRBV20-1; j_gene: TRBJ2-1; CDR3aa: CSASLATEQFF; CDR3nt: TGCAGTGCTAGTTTAGCAACTGAGCAGTTCTTC
abundance: -; len: 13; d_gene: -; v_gene: TRBV10-3; j_gene: TRBJ1-2; CDR3aa: CAIKQTTNYGYTF; CDR3nt: TGTGCCATCAAGCAGACTACTAACTATGGCTACACCTTC
abundance: -; len: 14; d_gene: -; v_gene: TRBV5-1; j_gene: TRBJ1-2; CDR3aa: CASSLGQESYGYTF; CDR3nt: TGCGCCAGCAGCTTGGGACAGGAGAGCTATGGCTACACCTTC
abundance: -; len: 14; d_gene: TRBD1; v_gene: TRBV5-1; j_gene: TRBJ2-7; CDR3aa: CASSLLQGAGEQYF; CDR3nt: TGCGCCAGCAGCCTACTACAGGGGGCGGGGGAGCAGTACTTC
abundance: -; len: 12; d_gene: -; v_gene: TRBV4-2; j_gene: TRBJ1-1; CDR3aa: CASSYGGTEAFF; CDR3nt: TGTGCCAGCAGCTACGGGGGCACTGAAGCTTTCTTT
abundance: -; len: 13; d_gene: TRBD2; v_gene: TRBV2; j_gene: TRBJ2-7; CDR3aa: CASSDGTTYEQYF; CDR3nt: TGTGCCAGCAGTGATGGGACTACCTACGAGCAGTACTTC
abundance: -; len: 13; d_gene: -; v_gene: TRBV7-9; j_gene: TRBJ1-2; CDR3aa: CASSSQQRSGYTF; CDR3nt: TGTGCCAGCAGCTCCCAACAACGCTCTGGCTACACCTTC
abundance: -; len: 14; d_gene: TRBD1; v_gene: TRBV10-2; j_gene: TRBJ2-7; CDR3aa: CASSEDRGHDEQYF; CDR3nt: TGCGCCAGCAGCGAGGACAGGGGCCACGACGAGCAGTACTTC
abundance: -; len: 13; d_gene: -; v_gene: TRBV10-3; j_gene: TRBJ1-3; CDR3aa: CAISATGINTIYF; CDR3nt: TGTGCCATCAGCGCTACAGGGATAAACACCATATATTTT
abundance: -; len: 16; d_gene: TRBD2; v_gene: TRBV7-9; j_gene: TRBJ2-3; CDR3aa: CASSFPSGGVTDTQYF; CDR3nt: TGTGCCAGCAGCTTTCCTAGCGGAGGGGTCACAGATACGCAGTATTTT
abundance: -; len: 14; d_gene: TRBD1; v_gene: TRBV5-4; j_gene: TRBJ2-7; CDR3aa: CASSFGTGPYEQYF; CDR3nt: TGTGCCAGCAGCTTCGGGACAGGGCCCTACGAGCAGTACTTC
abundance: -; len: 17; d_gene: -; v_gene: TRBV5-1; j_gene: TRBJ2-1; CDR3aa: CASSFLQGFSSYNEQFF; CDR3nt: TGCGCCAGCAGTTTCCTCCAGGGTTTCAGCTCCTACAATGAGCAGTTCTTC
abundance: -; len: 16; d_gene: TRBD2; v_gene: TRBV5-1; j_gene: TRBJ2-3; CDR3aa: CASSLLELAGVDTQYF; CDR3nt: TGCGCCAGCAGCCTACTAGAACTAGCGGGAGTGGATACGCAGTATTTT
abundance: -; len: 15; d_gene: -; v_gene: TRBV29-1; j_gene: TRBJ2-1; CDR3aa: CSVLRDRNSYNEQFF; CDR3nt: TGCAGCGTTCTGCGAGACAGAAACTCCTACAATGAGCAGTTCTTC
abundance: -; len: 17; d_gene: TRBD1; v_gene: TRBV5-4; j_gene: TRBJ2-3; CDR3aa: CASSLHRTGAGTDTQYF; CDR3nt: TGTGCCAGCAGCCTACACCGGACAGGGGCCGGCACAGATACGCAGTATTTT
abundance: -; len: 14; d_gene: -; v_gene: TRBV30; j_gene: TRBJ1-6; CDR3aa: CAWSSQGSVSPLHF; CDR3nt: TGTGCCTGGAGTAGTCAGGGTTCTGTCTCACCCCTCCACTTT
abundance: -; len: 15; d_gene: TRBD2; v_gene: TRBV5-4; j_gene: TRBJ2-1; CDR3aa: CASSLSLAGYNEQFF; CDR3nt: TGTGCCAGCAGCTTGTCACTAGCGGGATACAATGAGCAGTTCTTC